This TCR beta chain comes out of a study of T cell responses to AZD1222 COVID-19 vaccine. Study conclusions and caveats: It was only after the peak T cell response that any repertoires were sampled. Donors were largely white British and mainly female; clonal diversity was possibly underestimated.

This CDR3 contains 14 residues. V was pared by 1 base and J by 3 bases, with 10 bases between. In germline, CDR1 is MNHEY, CDR2 SVGEGT. As to this clone: Its antigen is unidentified.

The assay was immunoSEQ multiplex PCR, and TCRdb's table has in-frame clones only and misses some. Here the sample spans 95,000 to 110,000 clones, 80% to 95% being singletons. The source material was peripheral blood, sampled 28 days after the second AZD1222 dose. The chain recombines TRBV6-2 or TRBV6-3 with TRBJ2-7; possibly TRBD2 for D (6 bases). The sequence was obtained from an adult who received the AZD1222 COVID-19 vaccine. CDR3 coding DNA: TGTGCCAGCAGTTACTATGGAGGGAACTACGAGCAGTACTTC. It encodes CASSYYGGNYEQYF.